Only a few counts were recorded for the clone carrying this TCR beta chain. Its antigen is currently unknown. This probably arose from a read error, given a far larger clone one base away. The same CDR3 also results from other DNA sequences found in this sample. Every bit of the isolated RNA underwent reverse transcription, so sequencing read expressed TCRB transcripts. The table came from immunoSEQ multiplex PCR; TCRdb's copy has only in-frame clones and leaves some out. The sample shows 100,000 to 150,000 clones, approximately 10% of them seen only once. The data derive from a study of beta chain features in type 1 diabetes. General study results and limits: Within each of all four CD4+ subsets, Type 1 diabetes patients had TCRB CDR3s that were moderately but significantly shorter.

Germline V CDR1 and CDR2: SGHTA, FQGTGA. With 4 bases clipped from V and 4 bases from J, the junction kept 2 bases outside the gene matches. This CDR3 is built from 13 residues. Sequenced sample: central memory CD4+ T cells from blood. The TCR was taken from a man aged 25-40 years with type 1 diabetes. The chain links TRBV7-3 to TRBJ1-2; TRBD1 agrees at 8 bases. The chain's CDR3 is CASSSGQGYGYTF. In DNA form, the CDR3 reads TGTGCCAGCAGCTCCGGACAGGGCTATGGCTACACCTTC. Looking up the rest from reference TRBV7-3 and TRBJ1-2 gives the full variable domain: GAGVSQTPSNKVTEKGKYVELRCDPISGHTALYWYRQSLGQGPEFLIYFQGTGAADDSGLPNDRFFAVRPEGSVSTLKIQRTERGDSAVYLCASSSGQGYGYTFGSGTRLTVV.